The next 2 T cell receptor beta chains were all read from a single sample in a study of shared clonotypes between healthy human individuals. Repertoires were generated with immunoSEQ multiplex PCR, while TCRdb's copy carries only in-frame clones and drops some. The repertoire holds a few million clones, with roughly 92% as singletons. The specimen sequenced was naive CD4+ T cells sorted from blood. The subset: CD45RA+ positively selected. Source of these receptors: a man aged 18 to 29 in good health.

The chain is built from TRBV27 and TRBJ2-6, with 7 bases aligning to TRBD1. CDR3 length equals 16 residues. The germline gives CDR1 MNHEY, CDR2 SMNVEV (reference sequence). The ends lost 6 bases at V and 2 bases at J; junction bases unmatched: 7. The CDR3 here is CASSATGWAGANVLTF. The CDR3 DNA sequence: TGTGCCAGCAGCGCGACAGGGTGGGCTGGGGCCAACGTCCTGACTTTC.

This chain joins TRBV10-3 and TRBJ1-2, with a possible D match to TRBD1 (5 bases). The CDR3 covers 13 residues. Germline lookup yields CDR1 ENHRY and CDR2 SYGVKD. V lost 6 bases to trimming and J lost 7 bases, with 15 bases between them. In nucleotides, the CDR3 is TGTGCCATCAGGTTAACAAGGGACGGTGGCTACACCTTC. Amino acid sequence: CAIRLTRDGGYTF.